This T cell receptor beta chain was found in a study of blood T cell repertoires in COVID-19. TCRdb's copy holds only in-frame clones and misses some; the assay was immunoSEQ multiplex PCR. The sample carries about 190,000 clones, roughly 83% recorded once. The CDR3 is 17 residues long. Specimen: PBMCs or T cells enriched from blood (not recorded which). The source of this sequence is a woman aged 30 to 39 who had recovered from COVID-19. This sequence joins TRBV21-1 and TRBJ2-2; the tabulated D call, TRBD2, remains unverified against the DNA. TRBV21-1 is a known pseudogene. DNA of the CDR3: TGTGCCAGCAGCAAAGTGTCAGCGGGAGAAAGACACCGGGGAGCTGTTTTT. Translation gives CASSKVSAGERHRGAVF.